The present entry profiles one T cell receptor (beta chain) with its context. As yet, its antigen is unknown. The repertoire was sequenced with immunoSEQ multiplex PCR; TCRdb's copy has only in-frame clones and lacks some. The sample contains 120,000 or so clones, roughly 89% of which appear only once. The data were taken from a study of T cell responses to AZD1222 COVID-19 vaccine. General study findings and limits: Most donors were white British, females outnumbered males, and clonal diversity was possibly underestimated. There were repertoire samples only from the period after the peak T cell response. Seropositivity was recorded at baseline in only 6 or 7 AZD1222 recipients.

Analysis merged second doses at about 4 or about 12 weeks. Sequences were derived from peripheral blood, sampled 28 days after the second AZD1222 dose. The receptor was derived from an adult who received the AZD1222 COVID-19 vaccine.

In DNA, the CDR3 is TGTGCCAGCAGTGACAAGGGACAGGGTAGGCCCACCCAGTACTTC. Its protein is CASSDKGQGRPTQYF. J is TRBJ2-5 and V is TRBV6-1; 9 nucleotides match TRBD1. The CDR3 has 15 residues. The V and J ends lost 3 bases and 8 bases, in that order; junction bases with no gene match: 10. From germline, CDR1 is MNHNS and CDR2 SASEGT.